This is a list of T cell receptor beta chains from one sample in a study of blood T cell repertoires in COVID-19. TCRdb's table, derived via immunoSEQ multiplex PCR, lists solely in-frame clones and lacks some. The sample yields some 70,000 clones, roughly 84% seen once. The material sequenced was peripheral blood. The receptors come from a woman between 50 and 59 years old with acute or convalescent COVID-19. Each CDR3 is given with its conserved first and last residue. The D gene is left open where the match is weak. Size values are once, few and many counts, or a class for expanded clones, and some rows have none.

CDR3aa,CDR3nt,d_gene,v_gene,abundance,j_gene
CAIAGTGARNEQFF,TGTGCCATCGCCGGGACAGGGGCACGGAATGAGCAGTTCTTC,TRBD1,TRBV10-3,few,TRBJ2-1
CASSQEGVGQGNYGYTF,TGTGCCAGCAGCCAAGAAGGGGTCGGTCAGGGCAACTATGGCTACACCTTC,NA,TRBV4-2,NA,TRBJ1-2
CATSIRPGQGAGYEQYF,TGTGCCACCAGCATTCGGCCCGGACAGGGGGCAGGATACGAGCAGTACTTC,TRBD1,TRBV24-1,NA,TRBJ2-7
CASSLDRGYGYTF,TGTGCCAGCAGCTTAGACAGGGGGTATGGCTACACCTTC,TRBD1,TRBV11-2,NA,TRBJ1-2
CASSFGGDSYNEQFF,TGTGCCAGCAGTTTTGGCGGGGACTCCTACAATGAGCAGTTCTTC,NA,TRBV27,NA,TRBJ2-1
CASSTRGAVYGYTF,TGTGCCAGCAGTACAAGGGGTGCCGTGTATGGCTACACCTTC,NA,TRBV3-1/TRBV3-2,many,TRBJ1-2
CASSPHRTLSYEQYF,TGTGCCAGCAGCCCCCACAGGACCCTCTCCTACGAGCAGTACTTC,NA,TRBV3-1/TRBV3-2,NA,TRBJ2-7
CAWSPLGGGDGDTQYF,TGTGCCTGGAGTCCCCTCGGGGGAGGGGATGGAGATACGCAGTATTTT,TRBD2,TRBV30,once,TRBJ2-3
CASSVGGLVANEQFF,TGTGCCAGTAGTGTGGGGGGACTAGTTGCCAATGAGCAGTTCTTC,TRBD2,TRBV19,NA,TRBJ2-1
CASSFGAGSTDTQYF,TGTGCCAGCAGTTTCGGAGCGGGAAGCACAGATACGCAGTATTTT,TRBD2,TRBV27,NA,TRBJ2-3
CSVADPRPGGGTYEQYF,TGCAGCGTTGCTGATCCCCGGCCGGGGGGGGGAACCTACGAGCAGTACTTC,TRBD2,TRBV29-1,NA,TRBJ2-7
CATSRGEWGGSPLHF,TGTGCCACCAGCAGAGGTGAGTGGGGGGGTTCACCCCTCCACTTT,NA,TRBV15,NA,TRBJ1-6
CASTGGAKNEQFF,TGTGCCAGCACAGGGGGCGCCAAAAATGAGCAGTTCTTC,TRBD1,TRBV27,NA,TRBJ2-1
CSALSGNTIYF,TGCAGCGCCCTCTCTGGAAACACCATATATTTT,NA,TRBV29-1,NA,TRBJ1-3
CASSLEGQGYTF,TGTGCCAGCAGTTTAGAAGGGCAGGGTTACACCTTC,NA,TRBV28,NA,TRBJ1-2
CASSQELAGTADTQYF,TGTGCCAGCAGCCAAGAGCTAGCGGGAACGGCAGATACGCAGTATTTT,TRBD2,TRBV4-2,few,TRBJ2-3
CASSPLAGVEASADTQYF,TGTGCCAGCAGCCCCCTAGCGGGAGTTGAGGCCTCAGCAGATACGCAGTATTTT,TRBD2,TRBV7-9,NA,TRBJ2-3
CATSTKTRGLSGNTIYF,TGTGCCACCAGCACTAAAACCAGGGGGCTCTCTGGAAACACCATATATTTT,TRBD1,TRBV15,NA,TRBJ1-3
CSGGGGRENGYNEQFF,TGCAGCGGGGGAGGCGGGCGGGAGAATGGTTACAATGAGCAGTTCTTC,TRBD2,TRBV29-1,NA,TRBJ2-1
CAIARTGTGRYEQYF,TGTGCCATCGCTCGGACCGGGACAGGGAGGTACGAGCAGTACTTC,TRBD1,TRBV15,NA,TRBJ2-7
CASSLAGGPEQFF,TGTGCCAGCAGCTTAGCGGGAGGGCCTGAGCAGTTCTTC,TRBD2,TRBV7-9,NA,TRBJ2-1
CASSLLGGAGYTF,TGTGCCAGCAGCTTGTTAGGGGGGGCCGGCTACACCTTC,NA,TRBV5-5,NA,TRBJ1-2
CASSPGARKAFF,TGTGCCAGCAGCCCAGGGGCGCGAAAAGCTTTCTTT,NA,TRBV7-9,NA,TRBJ1-1
CASSLALRGEQYF,TGTGCCAGCAGCTTAGCCCTACGTGGCGAGCAGTACTTC,NA,TRBV7-2,NA,TRBJ2-7
CASSPISGNSNTGELFF,TGTGCCAGCAGTCCTATTAGCGGGAATAGTAACACCGGGGAGCTGTTTTTT,TRBD2,TRBV6-6,once,TRBJ2-2
CASSFRSGGTSYEQYF,TGCGCCAGCAGCTTCCGTAGCGGGGGCACCTCCTACGAGCAGTACTTC,TRBD2,TRBV5-1,few,TRBJ2-7
CASSQDRERGYTF,TGCGCCAGCAGCCAGGACAGGGAGAGGGGCTACACCTTC,TRBD1,TRBV4-3,once,TRBJ1-2
CASSYSEGNTEAFF,TGTGCCAGCAGTTACTCGGAGGGTAACACTGAAGCTTTCTTT,NA,TRBV6-6,many,TRBJ1-1
CASSVRPNEKLFF,TGCGCCAGCAGCGTGAGGCCCAATGAAAAACTGTTTTTT,NA,TRBV5-1,once,TRBJ1-4
CASSQTGDEQFF,TGTGCCAGCAGCCAGACAGGCGATGAGCAGTTCTTC,NA,TRBV3-1/TRBV3-2,NA,TRBJ2-1
CASSYSETQYF,TGTGCCAGCAGTTATAGCGAGACCCAGTACTTC,NA,TRBV6-2/TRBV6-3,few,TRBJ2-5
CAWSGSSAETQYF,TGTGCCTGGAGTGGGAGTAGCGCGGAGACCCAGTACTTC,NA,TRBV30,once,TRBJ2-5
CASSVGQPSNTGELFF,TGCGCCAGCAGCGTGGGACAGCCTTCGAACACCGGGGAGCTGTTTTTT,TRBD1,TRBV5-1,few,TRBJ2-2
CASSQDDPWDRFDTTDTQYF,TGTGCCAGCAGCCAAGATGACCCCTGGGACAGGTTCGACACCACAGATACGCAGTATTTT,TRBD1,TRBV3-1/TRBV3-2,once,TRBJ2-3
CASSLGTGDRRTEAFF,TGTGCCAGCAGCTTAGGGACAGGGGATCGGAGGACTGAAGCTTTCTTT,TRBD1,TRBV7-9,NA,TRBJ1-1
CASSSPRLNYEQYF,TGTGCCAGCAGCTCCCCGCGACTCAACTACGAGCAGTACTTC,NA,TRBV12-1,NA,TRBJ2-7
CASSISGRVETQYF,TGTGCCAGTAGTATAAGCGGGAGAGTCGAGACCCAGTACTTC,TRBD2,TRBV19,NA,TRBJ2-5
CASSLGQGTGNTIYF,TGTGCCAGCAGCCTGGGACAGGGGACTGGAAACACCATATATTTT,TRBD1,TRBV7-9,NA,TRBJ1-3
CASSFVTSDPSTDTQYF,TGTGCCAGCAGTTTTGTTACTAGCGATCCTAGCACAGATACGCAGTATTTT,TRBD2,TRBV28,NA,TRBJ2-3
CAVRRGQNTEAFF,TGTGCCGTTCGCAGGGGGCAGAACACTGAAGCTTTCTTT,TRBD1,TRBV28,NA,TRBJ1-1
CASSVESSGFGYTF,TGTGCCAGCAGCGTAGAATCTTCAGGCTTCGGCTACACCTTC,NA,TRBV9,NA,TRBJ1-2
CASRTGTGIYNEQFF,TGTGCCAGCAGGACTGGGACAGGGATCTACAATGAGCAGTTCTTC,TRBD1,TRBV2,NA,TRBJ2-1
CASSLAGGFSYNEQFF,TGCGCCAGCAGCTTGGCTGGCGGGTTCTCCTACAATGAGCAGTTCTTC,NA,TRBV5-1,NA,TRBJ2-1
CASSQAGDLNEQFF,TGCGCCAGCAGCCAAGCAGGGGATCTGAATGAGCAGTTCTTC,NA,TRBV4-3,NA,TRBJ2-1
CASSQITGTIDVQETQYF,TGTGCCAGCTCCCAAATTACCGGGACAATTGACGTCCAAGAGACCCAGTACTTC,NA,TRBV18,NA,TRBJ2-5
CASSEEPEAVGNTIYF,TGTGCCAGCAGCGAAGAACCCGAGGCAGTTGGAAACACCATATATTTT,NA,TRBV7-2,NA,TRBJ1-3
CASSPQGFEEKLFF,TGCGCCAGCAGTCCACAGGGCTTCGAAGAAAAACTGTTTTTT,NA,TRBV5-1,NA,TRBJ1-4
CASKGGGTGSGGYTF,TGTGCCAGCAAGGGGGGTGGGACAGGGTCTGGTGGCTACACCTTC,TRBD1,TRBV28,NA,TRBJ1-2
CAWSRQSMNTEAFF,TGTGCCTGGAGTAGACAGTCCATGAACACTGAAGCTTTCTTT,NA,TRBV30,NA,TRBJ1-1
CASSANRVLSTDTQYF,TGTGCCAGCAGTGCCAACAGGGTCCTTAGCACAGATACGCAGTATTTT,NA,TRBV6-2/TRBV6-3,NA,TRBJ2-3